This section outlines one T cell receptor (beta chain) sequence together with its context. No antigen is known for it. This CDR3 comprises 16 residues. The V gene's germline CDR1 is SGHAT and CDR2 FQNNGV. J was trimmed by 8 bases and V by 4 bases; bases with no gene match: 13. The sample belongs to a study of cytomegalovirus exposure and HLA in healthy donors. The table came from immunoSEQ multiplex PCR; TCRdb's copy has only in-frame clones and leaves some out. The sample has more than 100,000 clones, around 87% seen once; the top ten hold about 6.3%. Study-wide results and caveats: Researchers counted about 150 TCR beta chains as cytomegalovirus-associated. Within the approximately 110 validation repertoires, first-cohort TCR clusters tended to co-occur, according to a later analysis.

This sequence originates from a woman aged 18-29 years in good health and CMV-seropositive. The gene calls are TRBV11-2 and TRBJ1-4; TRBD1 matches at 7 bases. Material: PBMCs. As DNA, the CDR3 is TGTGCCAGCAGCTCAGCCCGGGACAGCGAACGGGAAAAACTGTTTTTT. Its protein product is CASSSARDSEREKLFF.